This TCR beta chain came from a study of T-cell reconstitution after alpha-beta-depleted transplantation in children. The CDR3 is 14 residues long. The V end was cut by 0 bases, the J end by 10 bases, with 11 bases between. CDR1 and CDR2 from the germline V gene are SGHRS and YFSETQ. Using unique molecular identifiers, the investigators prepared the TCRbeta library. Using its own MiXCR run on the PCR reads, TCRdb lists one record per CDR3 protein. The sample carries some 200,000 distinct CDR3 sequences, around 8.9% recorded once. The J gene is TRBJ1-6, the V gene TRBV5-1; D unresolved. The sequence was obtained from a human donor who donated a stem cell graft to a child with SCID. The sequenced sample was PBMCs from the stem cell graft donor, obtained from the stem cell graft. In DNA, the CDR3 is TGCGCCAGCAGCTTGGAGTCCCCAGTGTCACCCCTCCACTTT. Encoded protein: CASSLESPVSPLHF.